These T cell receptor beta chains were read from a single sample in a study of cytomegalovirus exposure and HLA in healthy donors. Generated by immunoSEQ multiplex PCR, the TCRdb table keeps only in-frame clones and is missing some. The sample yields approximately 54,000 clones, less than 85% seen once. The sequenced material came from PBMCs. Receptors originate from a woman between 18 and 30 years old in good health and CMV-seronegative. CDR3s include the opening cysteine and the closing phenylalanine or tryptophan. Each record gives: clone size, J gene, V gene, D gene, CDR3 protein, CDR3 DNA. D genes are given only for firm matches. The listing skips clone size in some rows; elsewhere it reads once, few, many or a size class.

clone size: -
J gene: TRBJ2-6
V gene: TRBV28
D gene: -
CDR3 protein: CASSLSAGANVLTF
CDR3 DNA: TGTGCCAGCAGTCTCAGTGCTGGGGCCAACGTCCTGACTTTC

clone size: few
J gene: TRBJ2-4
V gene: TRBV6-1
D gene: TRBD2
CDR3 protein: CASSVSTSGSDSQYF
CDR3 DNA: TGTGCCAGCAGTGTATCGACTAGCGGGAGCGACAGTCAGTACTTC

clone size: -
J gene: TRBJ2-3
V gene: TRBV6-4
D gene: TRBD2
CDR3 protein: CASSDGSGRGTDTQYF
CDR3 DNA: TGTGCCAGCAGTGACGGGTCAGGGAGGGGCACAGATACGCAGTATTTT

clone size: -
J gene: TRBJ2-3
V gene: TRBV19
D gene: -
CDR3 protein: CASSIAVAGTDTQYF
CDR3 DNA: TGTGCCAGTAGTATTGCAGTAGCGGGCACAGATACGCAGTATTTT

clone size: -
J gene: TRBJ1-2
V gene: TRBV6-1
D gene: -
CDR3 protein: CASSEDSQDYGYTF
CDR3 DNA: TGTGCCAGCAGTGAAGACAGCCAAGACTATGGCTACACCTTC

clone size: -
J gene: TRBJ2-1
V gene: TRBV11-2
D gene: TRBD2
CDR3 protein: CASSKALAGGPQAYNEQFF
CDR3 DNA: TGTGCCAGCAGCAAGGCCCTAGCGGGAGGACCCCAGGCCTACAATGAGCAGTTCTTC

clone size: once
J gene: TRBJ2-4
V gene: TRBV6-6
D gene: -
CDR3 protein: CASSYPGGSAKNSQYF
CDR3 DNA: TGTGCCAGCAGTTACCCCGGTGGATCAGCCAAAAACAGTCAGTACTTC

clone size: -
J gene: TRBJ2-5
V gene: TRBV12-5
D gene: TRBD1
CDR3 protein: CASGKTGGQETQYF
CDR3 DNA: TGTGCTAGTGGGAAGACAGGGGGGCAAGAGACCCAGTACTTC

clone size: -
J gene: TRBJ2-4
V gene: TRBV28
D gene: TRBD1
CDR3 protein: CASSLGGQGNSQYF
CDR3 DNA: TGTGCCAGCAGCCTAGGGGGACAGGGAAACAGTCAGTACTTC

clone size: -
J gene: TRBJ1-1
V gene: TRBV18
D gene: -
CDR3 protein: CASSPLVGAMNTEAFF
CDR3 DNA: TGTGCCAGCTCACCACTCGTGGGGGCAATGAACACTGAAGCTTTCTTT

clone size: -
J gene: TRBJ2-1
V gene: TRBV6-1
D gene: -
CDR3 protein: CASSEAPVTYNEQFF
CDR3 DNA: TGTGCCAGCAGTGAAGCTCCGGTTACCTACAATGAGCAGTTCTTC

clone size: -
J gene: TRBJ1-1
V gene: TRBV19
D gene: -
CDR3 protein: CASMTAMNTEAFF
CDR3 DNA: TGTGCCAGTATGACAGCCATGAACACTGAAGCTTTCTTT

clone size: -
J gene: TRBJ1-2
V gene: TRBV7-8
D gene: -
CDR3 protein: CASSPSQVYGYTF
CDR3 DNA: TGTGCCAGCAGCCCGAGTCAAGTCTATGGCTACACCTTC

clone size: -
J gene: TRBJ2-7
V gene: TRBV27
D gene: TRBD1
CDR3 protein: CASSFGQGYEQYF
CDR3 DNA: TGTGCCAGCAGTTTCGGACAGGGCTACGAGCAGTACTTC

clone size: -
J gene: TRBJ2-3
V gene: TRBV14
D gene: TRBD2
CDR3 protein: CASSQDLSGKDTQYF
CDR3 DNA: TGTGCCAGCAGCCAAGACCTTAGCGGGAAAGATACGCAGTATTTT

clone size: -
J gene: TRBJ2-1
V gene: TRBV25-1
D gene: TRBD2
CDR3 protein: CASSEGTSGPNNEQFF
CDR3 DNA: TGTGCCAGCAGTGAAGGGACTAGCGGCCCGAACAATGAGCAGTTCTTC

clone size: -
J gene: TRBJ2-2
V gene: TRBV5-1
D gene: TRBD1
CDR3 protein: CASSPDRTGELFF
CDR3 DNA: TGCGCCAGCAGCCCGGACAGGACCGGGGAGCTGTTTTTT

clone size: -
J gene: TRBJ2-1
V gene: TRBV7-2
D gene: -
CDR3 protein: CASSLDRRVNEQFF
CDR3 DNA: TGTGCCAGCAGCTTAGACAGGAGGGTAAATGAGCAGTTCTTC

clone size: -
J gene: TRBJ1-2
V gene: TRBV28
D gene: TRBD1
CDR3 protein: CASSPQDRAAGYTF
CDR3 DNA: TGTGCCAGCAGTCCTCAGGACAGGGCGGCCGGCTACACCTTC

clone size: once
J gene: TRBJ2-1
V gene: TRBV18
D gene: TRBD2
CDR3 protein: CASSLGTSVYNEQFF
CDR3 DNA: TGTGCCAGCTCCCTCGGGACTAGCGTATACAATGAGCAGTTCTTC

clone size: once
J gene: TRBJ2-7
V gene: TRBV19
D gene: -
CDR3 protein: CASSIDHNSYEQYF
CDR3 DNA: TGTGCCAGTAGTATAGATCACAACTCCTACGAGCAGTACTTC

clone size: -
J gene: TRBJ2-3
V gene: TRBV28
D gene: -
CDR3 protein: CASYPSRGWGVDTQYF
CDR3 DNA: TGTGCCAGCTACCCGTCGCGCGGGTGGGGGGTAGATACGCAGTATTTT

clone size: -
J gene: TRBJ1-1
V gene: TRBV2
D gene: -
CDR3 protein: CASSEVGLGQGNTEAFF
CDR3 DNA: TGTGCCAGCAGTGAAGTCGGTTTGGGTCAGGGGAACACTGAAGCTTTCTTT

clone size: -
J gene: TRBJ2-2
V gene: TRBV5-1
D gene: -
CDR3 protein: CASRPDRNTGELFF
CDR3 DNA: TGCGCCAGCAGGCCCGACAGAAACACCGGGGAGCTGTTTTTT

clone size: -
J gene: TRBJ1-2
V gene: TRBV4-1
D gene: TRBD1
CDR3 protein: CASSQGPQGENGYTF
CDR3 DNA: TGCGCCAGCAGCCAAGGCCCCCAGGGGGAGAATGGCTACACCTTC

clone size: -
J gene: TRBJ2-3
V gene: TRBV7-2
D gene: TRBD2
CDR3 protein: CASSSLPSGRGRDTQYF
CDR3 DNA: TGTGCCAGCAGCTCCCTGCCTAGCGGGAGGGGGAGAGATACGCAGTATTTT

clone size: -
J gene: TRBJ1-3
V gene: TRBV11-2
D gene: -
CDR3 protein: CASSLSFRGSGNTIYF
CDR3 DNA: TGTGCCAGCAGCTTAAGCTTTAGGGGTTCTGGAAACACCATATATTTT

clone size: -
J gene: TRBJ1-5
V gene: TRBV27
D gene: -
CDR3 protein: CASSFTGGEGQPQHF
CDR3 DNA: TGTGCCAGCAGTTTTACTGGGGGCGAGGGTCAGCCCCAGCATTTT

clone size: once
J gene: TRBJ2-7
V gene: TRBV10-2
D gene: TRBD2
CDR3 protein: CASRGLAGAYEQYF
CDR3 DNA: TGCGCCAGCAGGGGACTAGCGGGAGCCTACGAGCAGTACTTC

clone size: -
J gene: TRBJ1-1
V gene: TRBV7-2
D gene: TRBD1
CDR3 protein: CASSPGQGGTEAFF
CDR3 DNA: TGTGCCAGCAGCCCCGGACAGGGAGGAACTGAAGCTTTCTTT

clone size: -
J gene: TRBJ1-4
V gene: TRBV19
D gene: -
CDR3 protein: CAVRGNEKLFF
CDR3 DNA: TGTGCCGTCCGGGGTAATGAAAAACTGTTTTTT

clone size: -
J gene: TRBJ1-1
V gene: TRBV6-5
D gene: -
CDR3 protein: CASSDRQRNTEAFF
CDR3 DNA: TGTGCCAGCAGTGATCGACAGAGGAACACTGAAGCTTTCTTT

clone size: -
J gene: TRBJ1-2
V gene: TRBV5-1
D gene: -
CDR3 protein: CASSTATGTIYGYTF
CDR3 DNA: TGCGCCAGCAGCACCGCTACTGGGACTATCTATGGCTACACCTTC

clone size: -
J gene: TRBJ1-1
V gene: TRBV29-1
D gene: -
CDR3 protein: CSVEWSQNTEAFF
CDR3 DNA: TGCAGCGTTGAGTGGAGCCAGAACACTGAAGCTTTCTTT

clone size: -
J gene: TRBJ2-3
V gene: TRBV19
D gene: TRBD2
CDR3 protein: CASRGLAAEDTQYF
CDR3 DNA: TGTGCCAGTAGGGGACTAGCGGCTGAGGATACGCAGTATTTT

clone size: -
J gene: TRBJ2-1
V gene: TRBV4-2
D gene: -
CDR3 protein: CASSLGVAAYNEQFF
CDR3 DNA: TGTGCCAGCAGCCTCGGGGTAGCAGCCTACAATGAGCAGTTCTTC

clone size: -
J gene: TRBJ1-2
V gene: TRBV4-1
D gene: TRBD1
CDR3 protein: CASSQVGTGPNYGYTF
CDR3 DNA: TGCGCCAGCAGCCAAGTAGGGACAGGGCCTAACTATGGCTACACCTTC

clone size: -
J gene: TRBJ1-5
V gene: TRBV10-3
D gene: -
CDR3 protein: CAISEDTANQPQHF
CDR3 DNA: TGTGCCATCAGTGAGGACACGGCCAATCAGCCCCAGCATTTT

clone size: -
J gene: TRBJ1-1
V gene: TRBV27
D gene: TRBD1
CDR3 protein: CASSLGGTANTEAFF
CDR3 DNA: TGTGCCAGCAGTTTAGGGGGGACAGCGAACACTGAAGCTTTCTTT

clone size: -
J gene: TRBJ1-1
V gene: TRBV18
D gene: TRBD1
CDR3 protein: CASSPRQGEATEAFF
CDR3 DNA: TGTGCCAGCTCACCCAGACAGGGGGAAGCGACTGAAGCTTTCTTT

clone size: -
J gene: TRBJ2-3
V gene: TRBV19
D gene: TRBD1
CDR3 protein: CASSTTGRTDTQYF
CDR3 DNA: TGTGCCAGTAGTACGACAGGGCGGACAGATACGCAGTATTTT

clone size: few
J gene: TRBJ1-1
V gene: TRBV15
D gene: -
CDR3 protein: CATSRDHEYTEAFF
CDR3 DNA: TGTGCCACCAGCAGAGATCATGAGTACACTGAAGCTTTCTTT